This entry lists 18 T cell receptor beta chains sequenced from one sample in a study of blood T cell repertoires in COVID-19. Generated by immunoSEQ multiplex PCR, the TCRdb table keeps only in-frame clones and is missing some. The sample records 200,000 to 300,000 clones, approximately 86% being singletons. The sample comprised peripheral blood. All receptors derive from a woman between 55 and 75 years old with COVID-19, enrolled during active disease.

The chain uses TRBV4-1 and TRBJ2-3, with D perhaps matching TRBD2 (7 bases). Trimming cost V 8 bases and J 3 bases, with 18 bases left between them. The germline V gene has CDR1 MGHRA and CDR2 YSYEKL. The CDR3 runs 15 residues. CDR3 in amino acids: CASLRGGRETDTQYF. Written as DNA, the CDR3 is TGCGCCAGCCTCAGAGGGGGGAGGGAGACAGATACGCAGTATTTT.

This chain connects TRBV10-1 to TRBJ2-2, with TRBD2 matching over 11 bases. CDR3 size: 16 residues. Germline CDR1 and CDR2: WNHNN and SYGVQD (reference sequence). The V segment lost 3 bases and the J segment 4 bases; nucleotides outside the gene matches: 4. This CDR3 reads CASSDYSGRATGELFF. The CDR3 nucleotides are TGCGCCAGCAGTGACTATAGCGGGAGGGCCACCGGGGAGCTGTTTTTT.

The rearrangement uses TRBV6-5 and TRBJ1-6; tentative D call: TRBD1 (6 bases). CDR1 and CDR2 from the germline V gene are MNHEY and SVGAGI. Trimming removed 2 bases from V and 10 bases from J, with 15 bases in between. The CDR3 covers 15 residues. CDR3 region: CASSYGGRGGSPLHF. CDR3 sequence (DNA): TGTGCCAGCAGTTACGGCGGCAGGGGCGGATCACCCCTCCACTTT.

This sequence joins TRBV4-1 and TRBJ1-4; D is unclear. Looked up from germline, CDR1 is MGHRA and CDR2 is YSYEKL. V lost 0 bases and J lost 8, with 7 bases in between. This CDR3 has 13 residues. The CDR3 is CASSQDNGEKLFF. For the CDR3, the DNA is TGCGCCAGCAGCCAAGATAATGGCGAAAAACTGTTTTTT.

The chain links TRBV27 to TRBJ2-1, with 7 bases fitting TRBD1. The trim removed 5 bases at V and 8 bases at J, leaving 9 bases unmatched. Germline CDR1 reads MNHEY; CDR2 reads SMNVEV (reference sequence). The CDR3 sequence is 14 residues long. CDR3 bases: TGTGCCAGCAGTCCCCTCGCAGGGGGATATGAGCAGTTCTTC. This codes for CASSPLAGGYEQFF.

The chain employs TRBV15 and TRBJ1-2, with D possibly matching TRBD1 (6 bases). The germline V gene encodes CDR1 LNHNV and CDR2 YYDKDF (reference sequence). Trimming took off 3 bases at V and 8 bases at J, with 19 bases between the two ends. This CDR3 has 15 residues. CDR3 DNA: TGTGCCACCAGCAGGGTCGATACAGGGTCGCGAGGCTACACCTTC. This translates into CATSRVDTGSRGYTF.

This chain connects TRBV6-1 to TRBJ1-4; TRBD1 is a possible D gene (6 bases). CDR1 MNHNS and CDR2 SASEGT come from the germline V gene. V gave up 5 bases and J gave up 5 bases, with 15 bases separating them. The CDR3 totals 15 residues. The CDR3 DNA reads TGTGCCAGCAGTTTGGTCCGGGGGGCAAATGAAAAACTGTTTTTT. This gives the protein CASSLVRGANEKLFF.

This chain uses TRBV30 with TRBJ2-7, with TRBD2 matching 11 bases. The CDR3 extends over 14 amino acids. The trim removed 4 bases at V and 3 bases at J, leaving 5 bases unmatched. CDR1 and CDR2 (germline): GTSNPN, SVGIG (reference sequence). Here the CDR3 DNA reads TGTGCCTGGAATCTAGCGGGAGGACTCTACGAGCAGTACTTC. This sequence encodes CAWNLAGGLYEQYF.

The genes are TRBV10-3 and TRBJ1-1, with D tentatively TRBD1 (5 bases). The CDR3 totals 17 residues. Trimming left V 6 bases short and J 4 bases short, with 24 bases between. Germline CDR1 is ENHRY and CDR2 is SYGVKD. CDR3 residues: CAISEPGRDLMGTEAFF. For the CDR3, the DNA is TGTGCCATCAGCGAACCAGGGAGGGACCTGATGGGCACTGAAGCTTTCTTT.

The chain is built from TRBV5-6 and TRBJ1-2, with 9 bases identical to TRBD1. The germline gives CDR1 SGHDT, CDR2 YYEEEE. The CDR3 runs to 17 residues. The trim removed 0 bases at V and 1 base at J, leaving 7 bases unmatched. CDR3 residues: CASSLVRTGAFNYGYTF. The CDR3 DNA reads as TGTGCCAGCAGCTTGGTGAGGACAGGGGCCTTTAACTATGGCTACACCTTC.

The rearrangement links TRBV5-3 to TRBJ2-3, with 7 positions matching TRBD1. TRBV5-3 is an ORF for which the function is uncertain. CDR3 size: 18 residues. V lost 9 bases, J lost 0 bases, and 19 bases stayed unmatched. CDR3 DNA: TGTGCCACCTTCCGGGACAGACTCTCCATATCAAGCACAGATACGCAGTATTTT. It codes for CATFRDRLSISSTDTQYF.

The rearrangement joins TRBV21-1 to TRBJ1-1; the table's TRBD1 call for D was not verified on the DNA. TRBV21-1 is a listed pseudogene. There are 13 residues in the CDR3. The CDR3 DNA reads TGTGCCAGCAGCTCATGGCCAAGCAGGGAAGCTTTCTTT. This translates into CASSSWPSREAFF.

The chain couples TRBV25-1 to TRBJ1-1; D might be TRBD1 (5 bases). CDR3 length equals 14 residues. Germline loops: CDR1 MGHDK, CDR2 SYGVNS. V was shortened by 3 bases and J by 1 base, with 9 bases between the two germline ends. CDR3 amino acids: CASSEGGWNTEAFF. The CDR3 nucleotides read TGTGCCAGCAGTGAGGGGGGGTGGAACACTGAAGCTTTCTTT.

The chain couples TRBV29-1 to TRBJ2-1, with TRBD2 identical over 14 bases. Germline V gives CDR1 SQVTM, CDR2 ANQGSEA. The CDR3 totals 17 residues. Unmatched junction bases numbered 6, after V lost 5 bases and J lost 0 bases. The chain's CDR3 is CSVLRTSGGSSYNEQFF. The CDR3 DNA is TGCAGCGTTCTAAGGACTAGCGGGGGGAGCTCCTACAATGAGCAGTTCTTC.

The chain joins TRBV4-3 to TRBJ1-5; D is unclear. Germline CDR1 is LGHNA and CDR2 is YSLEER. The CDR3 consists of 14 residues. With 0 bases removed from V and 5 bases from J, the gap between germline ends came to 8 bases. The CDR3 is CASSQDWRDQPQHF. CDR3 bases: TGCGCCAGCAGCCAAGATTGGAGGGATCAGCCCCAGCATTTT.

The genes are TRBV27 and TRBJ1-2; D remains ambiguous. Per the germline V gene, CDR1 is MNHEY and CDR2 is SMNVEV (reference sequence). The CDR3 length is 15 residues. Trimming cost V 0 bases and J 8 bases, with 16 bases left between them. The CDR3, as DNA: TGTGCCAGCAGTTTATCAGGCACTACTCCTCGGGGCTACACCTTC. Its translation: CASSLSGTTPRGYTF.

In this sample, this clone turned up once. The V call is TRBV6-5, the J call TRBJ1-3, with D perhaps TRBD1 (6 bases). Germline CDR1 and CDR2: MNHEY and SVGAGI. CDR3 size: 16 residues. The V and J ends lost 0 bases and 0 bases respectively, with 9 bases between them. The CDR3 protein is CASSYSTGISGNTIYF. DNA for the CDR3: TGTGCCAGCAGTTACTCCACAGGGATCTCTGGAAACACCATATATTTT.

Regarding this clone: In the same sample, other DNA sequences code for this CDR3. V gene TRBV3-1 (or the pseudogene TRBV3-2) combines with J gene TRBJ1-5; D is possibly TRBD1 (5 bases). The CDR3 runs 14 residues. Germline V gives CDR1 LGHDT, CDR2 YNNKEL (reference sequence). With 3 bases removed from V and 2 bases from J, the gap between germline ends came to 8 bases. In DNA form, the CDR3 reads TGTGCCAGCAGCCAGGGGCGCGGCAATCAGCCCCAGCATTTT. Translating gives CASSQGRGNQPQHF.